This is a list of T cell receptor beta chains from one sample in a study of blood T cells in healthy people across ages. Each CDR3 protein is one row after TCRdb ran MiXCR on the 5' RACE reads. The sample lists around 1,600,000 distinct CDR3 sequences; approximately 43% were seen once. The sequencing input was blood. All receptors derive from a woman aged 18-29 years in good health. Both conserved end residues are part of each CDR3. The order of the fields is D gene, J gene, V gene, clone size, CDR3 protein, CDR3 DNA. The D gene is left open where the match is weak. A row's size may be missing; if present it is once, few, many or a size class.

D gene: TRBD2
J gene: TRBJ2-7
V gene: TRBV7-2
clone size: NA
CDR3 protein: CASSPRTSSPYEQYF
CDR3 DNA: TGTGCCAGCAGCCCCCGGACTAGCAGTCCCTACGAGCAGTACTTC

D gene: NA
J gene: TRBJ2-3
V gene: TRBV7-2
clone size: NA
CDR3 protein: CASSLPPTSPDTQYF
CDR3 DNA: TGTGCCAGCAGCTTACCGCCTACCTCCCCAGATACGCAGTATTTT

D gene: TRBD2
J gene: TRBJ2-1
V gene: TRBV4-3
clone size: few
CDR3 protein: CASSQVVGLLAGSGEQFF
CDR3 DNA: TGCGCCAGCAGCCAAGTCGTCGGATTGCTAGCGGGGTCGGGTGAGCAGTTCTTC

D gene: NA
J gene: TRBJ2-6
V gene: TRBV2
clone size: NA
CDR3 protein: CASSAPGSGATVLTF
CDR3 DNA: TGTGCCAGCAGTGCCCCCGGCTCTGGGGCCACCGTCCTGACTTTC

D gene: NA
J gene: TRBJ1-1
V gene: TRBV4-3
clone size: NA
CDR3 protein: CASSQDVSLNTEAFF
CDR3 DNA: TGCGCCAGCAGCCAAGATGTCAGTTTGAACACTGAAGCTTTCTTT

D gene: NA
J gene: TRBJ2-5
V gene: TRBV6-2/TRBV6-3
clone size: few
CDR3 protein: CASKGTSETQYF
CDR3 DNA: TGTGCCAGCAAAGGGACGTCGGAGACCCAGTACTTC

D gene: NA
J gene: TRBJ1-2
V gene: TRBV7-9
clone size: NA
CDR3 protein: CASSSKWGGRAWGYTF
CDR3 DNA: TGTGCCAGCAGCTCCAAATGGGGCGGTCGGGCGTGGGGCTACACCTTC

D gene: TRBD1
J gene: TRBJ1-1
V gene: TRBV29-1
clone size: NA
CDR3 protein: CSVCLWQGGGSEAFF
CDR3 DNA: TGCAGCGTCTGCCTCTGGCAGGGGGGAGGATCTGAAGCTTTCTTT

D gene: TRBD1
J gene: TRBJ1-6
V gene: TRBV3-1
clone size: NA
CDR3 protein: CTSSQQGGGWLNSPLHF
CDR3 DNA: TGTACCAGCAGCCAACAAGGAGGGGGCTGGTTAAATTCACCCCTCCACTTT

D gene: TRBD1
J gene: TRBJ1-2
V gene: TRBV29-1
clone size: NA
CDR3 protein: CSVEGSWDRVGYGYTF
CDR3 DNA: TGCAGCGTCGAGGGGAGTTGGGACAGGGTAGGCTATGGCTACACCTTC

D gene: NA
J gene: TRBJ2-7
V gene: TRBV6-2/TRBV6-3
clone size: few
CDR3 protein: CASSYWTPYEQYF
CDR3 DNA: TGTGCCAGCAGTTATTGGACCCCCTACGAGCAGTACTTC

D gene: NA
J gene: TRBJ2-1
V gene: TRBV4-3
clone size: NA
CDR3 protein: CASSQGSAGNEQFF
CDR3 DNA: TGCGCCAGCAGCCAAGGATCGGCAGGGAATGAGCAGTTCTTC

D gene: NA
J gene: TRBJ1-5
V gene: TRBV12-3/TRBV12-4
clone size: NA
CDR3 protein: CASSPRNDPQHF
CDR3 DNA: TGTGCCAGCAGTCCGCGCAATGACCCCCAGCATTTT

D gene: NA
J gene: TRBJ1-4
V gene: TRBV4-3
clone size: NA
CDR3 protein: CASSPRAVWEKLFF
CDR3 DNA: TGCGCCAGCAGCCCCCGGGCGGTCTGGGAAAAACTGTTTTTT

D gene: TRBD1
J gene: TRBJ2-7
V gene: TRBV28
clone size: NA
CDR3 protein: CASRLLPTGAYEQYF
CDR3 DNA: TGTGCCAGCAGGCTGCTCCCGACAGGGGCGTACGAGCAGTACTTC

D gene: TRBD2
J gene: TRBJ2-1
V gene: TRBV7-3
clone size: NA
CDR3 protein: CASSRGGSGSYNEQFF
CDR3 DNA: TGTGCCAGCAGCCGGGGAGGGAGCGGTTCCTACAATGAGCAGTTCTTC

D gene: NA
J gene: TRBJ1-1
V gene: TRBV9
clone size: NA
CDR3 protein: CASSRNYPGANTEAFF
CDR3 DNA: TGTGCCAGCAGCCGCAACTACCCCGGGGCGAACACTGAAGCTTTCTTT

D gene: NA
J gene: TRBJ2-7
V gene: TRBV2
clone size: NA
CDR3 protein: CASSEQGGAYNEQYF
CDR3 DNA: TGTGCCAGCAGTGAACAGGGGGGAGCCTACAATGAGCAGTACTTC

D gene: NA
J gene: TRBJ2-2
V gene: TRBV10-3
clone size: NA
CDR3 protein: CAISELEGGSTGELFF
CDR3 DNA: TGTGCCATCAGTGAATTAGAGGGGGGATCCACCGGGGAGCTGTTTTTT

D gene: TRBD1
J gene: TRBJ2-3
V gene: TRBV15
clone size: few
CDR3 protein: CATSRTKTGSTDTQYF
CDR3 DNA: TGTGCCACCAGCAGAACAAAGACAGGGAGCACAGATACGCAGTATTTT

D gene: TRBD1
J gene: TRBJ1-5
V gene: TRBV27
clone size: few
CDR3 protein: CASRGTGGNQPQHF
CDR3 DNA: TGTGCCAGCAGAGGGACAGGGGGTAATCAGCCCCAGCATTTT

D gene: NA
J gene: TRBJ1-2
V gene: TRBV27
clone size: NA
CDR3 protein: CTSSYGNLGGYTF
CDR3 DNA: TGTACCAGCAGTTACGGGAACCTGGGTGGCTACACCTTC

D gene: NA
J gene: TRBJ1-2
V gene: TRBV20-1
clone size: few
CDR3 protein: CSAFKTGHYGYTF
CDR3 DNA: TGCAGTGCTTTCAAAACCGGGCACTATGGCTACACCTTC

D gene: NA
J gene: TRBJ1-4
V gene: TRBV10-3
clone size: NA
CDR3 protein: CAITIRGSNEKLFF
CDR3 DNA: TGTGCCATCACGATCAGGGGCAGTAATGAAAAACTGTTTTTT

D gene: NA
J gene: TRBJ1-2
V gene: TRBV4-1
clone size: few
CDR3 protein: CASTPLTGTNYGYTF
CDR3 DNA: TGCGCCAGCACTCCCCTTACGGGGACGAACTATGGCTACACCTTC

D gene: NA
J gene: TRBJ2-7
V gene: TRBV28
clone size: NA
CDR3 protein: CASREGPNDYEQYF
CDR3 DNA: TGTGCCAGCAGAGAGGGACCCAATGACTACGAGCAGTACTTC

D gene: NA
J gene: TRBJ2-7
V gene: TRBV29-1
clone size: NA
CDR3 protein: CSAMAGAAAYNEQYF
CDR3 DNA: TGCAGCGCCATGGCTGGGGCGGCAGCCTACAATGAGCAGTACTTC

D gene: TRBD1
J gene: TRBJ2-4
V gene: TRBV7-3
clone size: NA
CDR3 protein: CASSSQGAPQDIQYF
CDR3 DNA: TGTGCCAGCAGCTCACAGGGGGCCCCTCAGGACATTCAGTACTTC

D gene: TRBD1
J gene: TRBJ2-7
V gene: TRBV20-1
clone size: NA
CDR3 protein: CSARDTGQGASYEQYF
CDR3 DNA: TGCAGTGCTAGAGATACCGGACAGGGGGCTTCGTACGAGCAGTACTTC

D gene: NA
J gene: TRBJ1-4
V gene: TRBV6-6
clone size: once
CDR3 protein: CASSSAGRGTNEKLFF
CDR3 DNA: TGTGCCAGCAGCTCCGCAGGGAGGGGCACTAATGAAAAACTGTTTTTT

D gene: NA
J gene: TRBJ1-1
V gene: TRBV5-5
clone size: few
CDR3 protein: CASSLEPGRNTEAFF
CDR3 DNA: TGTGCCAGCAGCTTGGAGCCAGGGCGGAACACTGAAGCTTTCTTT

D gene: NA
J gene: TRBJ2-7
V gene: TRBV7-2
clone size: few
CDR3 protein: CASSLDGRGRWYEQYF
CDR3 DNA: TGTGCCAGCAGCTTAGATGGGCGGGGGCGATGGTACGAGCAGTACTTC

D gene: TRBD1
J gene: TRBJ2-7
V gene: TRBV20-1
clone size: NA
CDR3 protein: CSAAGTGGSYEQYF
CDR3 DNA: TGCAGTGCCGCCGGGACAGGGGGCAGCTACGAGCAGTACTTC

D gene: NA
J gene: TRBJ2-1
V gene: TRBV12-5
clone size: NA
CDR3 protein: CASGLGTTTNNEQFF
CDR3 DNA: TGTGCTAGTGGTTTGGGCACTACGACGAACAATGAGCAGTTCTTC

D gene: NA
J gene: TRBJ1-5
V gene: TRBV27
clone size: NA
CDR3 protein: CASRISSNQPQHF
CDR3 DNA: TGTGCCAGCAGGATTTCGAGCAATCAGCCCCAGCATTTT

D gene: NA
J gene: TRBJ2-3
V gene: TRBV12-3/TRBV12-4
clone size: many
CDR3 protein: CASSFSGGPDTQYF
CDR3 DNA: TGTGCCAGCAGTTTCTCCGGGGGGCCAGATACGCAGTATTTT

D gene: NA
J gene: TRBJ2-7
V gene: TRBV5-1
clone size: NA
CDR3 protein: CASSLAGPTTSEQYF
CDR3 DNA: TGCGCCAGCAGCTTGGCCGGCCCAACAACCTCCGAGCAGTACTTC

D gene: NA
J gene: TRBJ2-1
V gene: TRBV9
clone size: NA
CDR3 protein: CASSATSFNYNEQFF
CDR3 DNA: TGTGCCAGCAGCGCGACTAGTTTTAACTACAATGAGCAGTTCTTC

D gene: NA
J gene: TRBJ2-5
V gene: TRBV14
clone size: NA
CDR3 protein: CASSQDWILQETQYF
CDR3 DNA: TGTGCCAGCAGCCAAGATTGGATCCTCCAAGAGACCCAGTACTTC

D gene: NA
J gene: TRBJ2-7
V gene: TRBV27
clone size: NA
CDR3 protein: CASSFAGTPSYEQYF
CDR3 DNA: TGTGCCAGCAGTTTCGCTGGGACACCATCCTACGAGCAGTACTTC

D gene: NA
J gene: TRBJ2-7
V gene: TRBV24-1
clone size: once
CDR3 protein: CTTIDNRETYEQYF
CDR3 DNA: TGTACCACCATTGATAACAGGGAAACCTACGAGCAGTACTTC

D gene: NA
J gene: TRBJ1-1
V gene: TRBV3-1
clone size: few
CDR3 protein: CASSHGWQNRNTEAFF
CDR3 DNA: TGTGCCAGCAGCCACGGGTGGCAGAATAGGAACACTGAAGCTTTCTTT

D gene: NA
J gene: TRBJ2-7
V gene: TRBV7-9
clone size: NA
CDR3 protein: CASSLSLGDHYEQYF
CDR3 DNA: TGTGCCAGCAGCTTAAGTCTGGGGGATCACTACGAGCAGTACTTC

D gene: TRBD2
J gene: TRBJ2-3
V gene: TRBV5-1
clone size: NA
CDR3 protein: CASTPLAGVDTQYF
CDR3 DNA: TGCGCCAGCACCCCACTAGCGGGAGTTGATACGCAGTATTTT

D gene: TRBD1
J gene: TRBJ1-6
V gene: TRBV20-1
clone size: NA
CDR3 protein: CSGQDREYSPLHF
CDR3 DNA: TGCAGTGGTCAGGACAGGGAGTATTCACCCCTCCACTTT

D gene: NA
J gene: TRBJ2-1
V gene: TRBV4-1
clone size: NA
CDR3 protein: CASSQWSGVSYNEQFF
CDR3 DNA: TGCGCCAGCAGCCAATGGTCGGGGGTCTCCTACAATGAGCAGTTCTTC

D gene: TRBD1
J gene: TRBJ2-5
V gene: TRBV6-1
clone size: NA
CDR3 protein: CVSSPQVVASRGQGLYNEQYF
CDR3 DNA: TGTGTCAGCAGTCCCCAGGTGGTGGCAAGTCGGGGACAGGGACTGTACAATGAGCAGTACTTC

D gene: NA
J gene: TRBJ2-1
V gene: TRBV20-1
clone size: NA
CDR3 protein: CSARPGPYNEQFF
CDR3 DNA: TGCAGTGCTAGACCGGGCCCCTACAATGAGCAGTTCTTC

D gene: NA
J gene: TRBJ2-5
V gene: TRBV7-9
clone size: NA
CDR3 protein: CASSSIIETQYF
CDR3 DNA: TGTGCCAGCAGCTCCATCATAGAGACCCAGTACTTC

D gene: NA
J gene: TRBJ2-3
V gene: TRBV29-1
clone size: NA
CDR3 protein: CSVGGQGNTDTQYF
CDR3 DNA: TGCAGCGTTGGAGGGCAGGGGAACACAGATACGCAGTATTTT

D gene: TRBD2
J gene: TRBJ2-1
V gene: TRBV2
clone size: NA
CDR3 protein: CASSVPPGTSGTQFF
CDR3 DNA: TGTGCCAGCAGTGTTCCCCCCGGGACTAGCGGGACCCAGTTCTTC

D gene: NA
J gene: TRBJ2-1
V gene: TRBV7-9
clone size: few
CDR3 protein: CASRNKGVRGSYNEQFF
CDR3 DNA: TGTGCCAGCAGGAATAAAGGGGTGCGAGGCTCCTACAATGAGCAGTTCTTC

D gene: NA
J gene: TRBJ2-7
V gene: TRBV7-9
clone size: NA
CDR3 protein: CASSNIRDVNSNEQYF
CDR3 DNA: TGTGCCAGCAGCAACATCCGGGACGTTAACTCGAATGAGCAGTACTTC

D gene: NA
J gene: TRBJ2-7
V gene: TRBV7-9
clone size: few
CDR3 protein: CASSQAAAYEQYF
CDR3 DNA: TGTGCCAGCAGCCAAGCCGCCGCATACGAGCAGTACTTC

D gene: NA
J gene: TRBJ2-1
V gene: TRBV5-1
clone size: NA
CDR3 protein: CASSLYPATNEQFF
CDR3 DNA: TGCGCCAGCAGCTTGTATCCGGCGACCAATGAGCAGTTCTTC